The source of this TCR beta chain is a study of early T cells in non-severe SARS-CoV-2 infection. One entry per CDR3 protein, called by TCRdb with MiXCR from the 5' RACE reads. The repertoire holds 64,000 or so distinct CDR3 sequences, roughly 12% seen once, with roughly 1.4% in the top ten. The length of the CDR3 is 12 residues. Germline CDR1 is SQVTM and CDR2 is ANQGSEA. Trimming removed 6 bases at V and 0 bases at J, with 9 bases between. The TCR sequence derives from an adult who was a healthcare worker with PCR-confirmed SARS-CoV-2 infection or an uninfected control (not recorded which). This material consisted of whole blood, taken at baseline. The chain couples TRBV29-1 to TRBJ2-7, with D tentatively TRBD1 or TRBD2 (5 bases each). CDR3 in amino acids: CSVRGASYEQYF. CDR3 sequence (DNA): TGCAGCGTGAGAGGGGCCTCCTACGAGCAGTACTTC.